Shown below are 3 T cell receptor beta chains from a single sample sequenced in a study of T-cell reconstitution after alpha-beta-depleted transplantation in children. This sample's TCRbeta library carried unique molecular identifier barcodes. TCRdb recomputed calls from the PCR reads with MiXCR, one row per CDR3 protein. The table lists 240,000 or so distinct CDR3 sequences, under 9.5% of them singletons. The sample here was PBMCs, mostly from graft donor cells, taken 180 days after TCRalphabeta/CD19-depleted stem cell transplant. The receptor set was obtained from a male patient aged 10 to 17 who had a stem cell transplant for acute lymphoblastic leukemia, so the T cells may come from the graft donor.

This clonotype was recorded many times. The CDR3 spells CSVELQGKRTEAFF. DNA of the CDR3: TGCAGCGTTGAACTCCAGGGAAAGCGGACTGAAGCTTTCTTT. The chain carries TRBV29-1 and TRBJ1-1; D might be TRBD1 (5 bases). Trimming took off 2 bases at V and 5 bases at J, with 15 bases between the two ends. CDR1 and CDR2 from the germline V gene are SQVTM and ANQGSEA. CDR3 length: 14 amino acids.

This clonotype was observed many times. The chain recombines TRBV2 with TRBJ1-1; D is perhaps TRBD1 (6 bases). The CDR3 is 13 amino acids. The V end was cut by 6 bases, the J end by 7 bases, with 15 bases between. Germline V lookup: CDR1 SNHLY, CDR2 FYNNEI. The CDR3 sequence: CASSGMRDIEAFF. CDR3 nucleotide sequence: TGTGCCAGCAGCGGAATGAGGGACATTGAAGCTTTCTTT. Complete variable domain (other parts from reference TRBV2 and TRBJ1-1): EPEVTQTPSHQVTQMGQEVILRCVPISNHLYFYWYRQILGQKVEFLVSFYNNEISEKSEIFDDQFSVERPDGSNFTLKIRSTKLEDSAMYFCASSGMRDIEAFFGQGTRLTVV.

This clonotype was recorded at least ten times. The chain combines TRBV4-3 with TRBJ1-5; possible D gene TRBD1, 6 bases. V was pared by 1 base and J by 4 bases, with 11 bases between. The CDR3 has 15 amino acids. From germline, CDR1 is LGHNA and CDR2 YSLEER. CDR3 in DNA: TGCGCCAGCAGCCAAGTGGCAGGGACAAATCAGCCCCAGCATTTT. This codes for CASSQVAGTNQPQHF.